The 17 T cell receptor beta chains listed next were all sequenced from one sample in a study of regulatory T cells in long-lasting Graves disease. Time point given: newly diagnosed GD, antithyroid drugs for less than 3 months. After RNA was extracted from PBMCs, the TCR library was made from it. Building the TCR beta libraries relied on iRepertoire HTBI primers, and CDR3 regions underwent Arm-PCR. TCRdb itself ran the multiplex PCR reads through MiXCR, one entry per CDR3 protein. The sample contains 350,000 to 550,000 distinct CDR3 sequences, 14% of which appear only once. This sample was also put to use in a study of T cells in Graves' hyperthyroidism and ophthalmopathy.

The sequencing used peripheral blood mononuclear cells (PBMCs), collected at new diagnosis, from a patient treated with antithyroid drugs. The receptors here all came from a woman between 50 and 59 years old with Graves disease.

This clonotype has just a few counts. Relative to the germline gene, one junction end is altered; a read error may explain this. This sequence joins TRBV5-1 and TRBJ2-5; 8 nucleotides line up with TRBD2. Germline V lookup: CDR1 SGHRS, CDR2 YFSETQ. This CDR3 is 15 amino acids long. DNA for the CDR3: TGCGCCAGCAGGTTGGACGGGAGGGCCGAAGAGACCCAGTACTTC. Translating gives CASRLDGRAEETQYF. Full variable domain (remainder filled in from reference TRBV5-1 and TRBJ2-5): KAGVTQTPRYLIKTRGQQVTLSCSPISGHRSVSWYQQTPGQGLQFLFEYFSETQRNKGNFPGRFSGRQFSNSRSEMNVSTLELGDSALYLCASRLDGRAEETQYFGPGTRLLVL.

The chain recombines TRBV14 with TRBJ2-2; no firm D call. Germline CDR1 and CDR2: SGHDN and FVKESK. This CDR3 spans 14 amino acids. V lost 1 base and J 7 bases, leaving 10 bases between the germline ends. The CDR3 loop reads CASSQVGKFGELFF. The CDR3 coding sequence is TGTGCCAGCAGCCAAGTTGGAAAGTTCGGGGAGCTGTTTTTT.

This clonotype was detected many times. CDR3 coding DNA: TGTGCCAGCAGTGATTCGGGGACCTGGGGCTACACCTTC. It encodes CASSDSGTWGYTF. The genes are TRBV25-1 and TRBJ1-2, with D possibly TRBD1 on 5 matching bases. Trimming stripped 3 bases from V and 8 bases from J, with 13 bases between. This CDR3 is 13 amino acids long. The germline gives CDR1 MGHDK, CDR2 SYGVNS.

The chain uses TRBV30 and TRBJ2-3; D ambiguous. V gave up 2 bases and J gave up 4 bases, with 4 bases separating them. CDR1 is GTSNPN and CDR2 is SVGIG in the germline V gene (reference sequence). This CDR3 is 11 amino acids long. The DNA of the CDR3 is TGTGCCTGGAGTTCCGCAGATACGCAGTATTTT. Its protein is CAWSSADTQYF.

This clonotype was recorded at least ten times. The chain employs TRBV30 and TRBJ2-5; 12 bases fit TRBD2. The closer fit of TRBJ2-1 to the DNA end suggests the J call may be wrong. The CDR3 has 15 amino acids. The germline V gene encodes CDR1 GTSNPN and CDR2 SVGIG (reference sequence). Here the CDR3 reads CAWKSGLAGSGKQFF. CDR3 in DNA: TGTGCCTGGAAGTCAGGACTAGCGGGATCCGGGAAGCAGTTCTTC.

The sample holds a few counts of this clonotype. The V and J genes are TRBV6-1 and TRBJ2-3; TRBD2 aligns across 9 bases. Germline V gene sequence: CDR1 MNHNS, CDR2 SASEGT. The CDR3 sequence is 14 residues long. The ends lost 8 bases at V and 3 bases at J; junction bases unmatched: 6. The chain's CDR3 is CASGRLAETDTQYF. The CDR3 region has the DNA TGTGCCAGCGGAAGACTAGCGGAAACAGATACGCAGTATTTT.

At least ten counts were recorded for this clonotype. The CDR3 nucleotides are TGCAGTGCCCCGCCTGGCACAGATACGCAGTATTTT. As protein: CSAPPGTDTQYF. This chain links TRBV20-1 with TRBJ2-3; unclear D gene. Germline values: CDR1 DFQATT, CDR2 SNEGSKA (reference sequence). There are 12 residues in the CDR3. With 6 bases removed from V and 1 base from J, the gap between germline ends came to 8 bases.

The chain recombines TRBV5-1 with TRBJ2-1; 7 nucleotides line up with TRBD2. Losses at the gene ends were 2 bases for V and 7 bases for J; bases not matched to a gene: 9. Germline V gene lookup returns CDR1 SGHRS and CDR2 YFSETQ. The CDR3 covers 15 residues. The CDR3: CASSLGGEGWNEQFF. CDR3 DNA sequence: TGCGCCAGCAGCTTAGGAGGGGAGGGCTGGAATGAGCAGTTCTTC.

This clonotype was counted at least ten times. V and J are TRBV7-9 and TRBJ2-3, with D perhaps matching TRBD1 (6 bases). Trimming shortened V by 5 bases and J by 4 bases, and 13 bases separated the two germline ends. The germline gives CDR1 SEHNR, CDR2 FQNEAQ (reference sequence). This CDR3 region has 14 residues. CDR3 protein: CASSVTGFADTQYF. The CDR3 bases are TGTGCCAGCAGCGTAACAGGGTTCGCAGATACGCAGTATTTT.

In this sample, this clonotype turned up many times. The V and J genes are TRBV6-5 and TRBJ2-7, with 10 positions matching TRBD2. With V trimmed by 4 bases and J by 1 base, 7 bases remained unmatched. The germline V gene has CDR1 MNHEY and CDR2 SVGAGI. The CDR3 covers 16 residues. DNA of the CDR3: TGTGCCAGCAGTTTTCCGACTAGCGGGCTGTCCTACGAGCAGTACTTC. It is translated as CASSFPTSGLSYEQYF.

The rearrangement joins TRBV3-1 to TRBJ2-7; maybe TRBD2 (5 bases). The CDR3 covers 15 residues. V lost 1 base, J lost 1 base, and 11 bases lay in between. CDR1 is LGHDT, CDR2 YNNKEL, per germline (reference sequence). Written as DNA, the CDR3 is TGTGCCAGCAGCCAAGTACTAGTGGCTTCCTACGAGCAGTACTTC. Encoded protein: CASSQVLVASYEQYF.

This clonotype was observed at least ten times. The gene calls are TRBV6-2 or TRBV6-3 and TRBJ1-1; tentatively, D is TRBD1 (6 bases). Trimming pared 4 bases from V and 1 base from J, leaving 16 bases between. The CDR3 is 16 amino acids. In germline, CDR1 is MNHEY, CDR2 SVGEGT. Here the CDR3 reads CASSSYPGVPNTEAFF. CDR3 bases: TGTGCCAGCAGTTCCTATCCAGGGGTACCGAACACTGAAGCTTTCTTT.

This clonotype was counted at least ten times. The gene calls are TRBV12-3 or TRBV12-4 and TRBJ2-1; D perhaps matches TRBD2 (6 bases). V was pared by 5 bases and J by 2 bases, with 10 bases between. This CDR3 has 14 amino acids. CDR3 amino acids: CASSPRTTYNEQFF. DNA for the CDR3: TGTGCCAGCAGTCCCCGGACTACCTACAATGAGCAGTTCTTC.

This clonotype was counted at least ten times. V and J are TRBV13 and TRBJ2-1; D is ambiguous. The V and J ends lost 1 base and 5 bases respectively, with 9 bases between them. CDR3 length equals 14 residues. Germline lookup yields CDR1 PRHDT and CDR2 FYEKMQ (reference sequence). This CDR3 reads CASSLVASNNEQFF. For the CDR3, the DNA is TGTGCCAGCAGCTTAGTTGCCAGCAACAATGAGCAGTTCTTC.

This clonotype showed up just once. V usage is TRBV7-9 and J usage is TRBJ2-3; weak D call: TRBD2 (6 bases). The length of the CDR3 is 15 residues. V dropped 5 bases and J dropped 1 base, with 13 bases sitting between them. Germline lookup yields CDR1 SEHNR and CDR2 FQNEAQ (reference sequence). CDR3 loop: CASSRRASGTDTQYF. The CDR3 coding sequence is TGTGCCAGCAGCCGGCGGGCTAGCGGCACAGATACGCAGTATTTT.

V and J are TRBV19 and TRBJ1-4; 9 bases align to TRBD1. V trimming: 9 bases; J trimming: 0 bases; junction bases outside the gene matches: 8. The length of the CDR3 is 16 residues. Germline lookup yields CDR1 LNHDA and CDR2 SQIVND (reference sequence). The CDR3 is CASRDRARATNEKLFF. Here the CDR3 DNA reads TGTGCCAGCAGGGACAGGGCAAGGGCAACTAATGAAAAACTGTTTTTT.

Note on this clonotype: No conserved phenylalanine or tryptophan is present at the end of the CDR3, so a read error is the likely explanation. The chain carries TRBV6-9 and TRBJ2-7; 12 nucleotides line up with TRBD2. V lost 3 bases and J lost 2; bases outside the gene matches: 14. CDR3 size: 19 residues. Looked up from germline, CDR1 is MNHGY and CDR2 is SVAAGI. This CDR3 is CASSYSPPVGLAGTYEQYS. In nucleotides, the CDR3 is TGTGCCAGCAGTTACTCCCCCCCCGTCGGACTAGCGGGGACCTACGAGCAGTACTCC.